This TCR beta chain was found in a study of T cell responses to AZD1222 COVID-19 vaccine. Study results and limitations: After the peak T cell response, and only then, were repertoires sampled.

The protocol was immunoSEQ multiplex PCR, while the TCRdb copy is restricted to in-frame clones and leaves out a portion. The profile shows 70,000 or so clones, 75% to 90% of them singletons. Second-dose timings of about 4 or about 12 weeks were pooled. Worth noting for this clone: The antigen is undetermined.

The sequencing used peripheral blood, collected 28 days after the second AZD1222 dose. This receptor was taken from an adult who received the AZD1222 COVID-19 vaccine.

CDR3 in DNA: TGTGCCAGCAGGTTACGGGACAGTAATTCACCCCTCCACTTT. This gives the protein CASRLRDSNSPLHF. This rearrangement joins TRBV3-1 (or the pseudogene TRBV3-2) to TRBJ1-6, with 7 bases that match TRBD1. The ends lost 6 bases at V and 6 bases at J; junction bases unmatched: 5. Germline CDR1 reads LGHDT; CDR2 reads YNNKEL (reference sequence). CDR3 length equals 14 residues.